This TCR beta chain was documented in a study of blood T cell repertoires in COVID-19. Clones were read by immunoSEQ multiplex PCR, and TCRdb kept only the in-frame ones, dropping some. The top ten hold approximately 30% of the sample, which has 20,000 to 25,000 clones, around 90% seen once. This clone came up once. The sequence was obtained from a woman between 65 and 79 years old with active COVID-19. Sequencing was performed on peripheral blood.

CDR3 sequence reads: CASSQEGSQGLYGYTF. In DNA form, the CDR3 reads TGCGCCAGCAGCCAAGAGGGCAGCCAGGGGCTCTATGGCTACACCTTC. The V and J genes are TRBV4-1 and TRBJ1-2, with D possibly matching TRBD1 (6 bases). The CDR3 is made up of 16 amino acids. Germline assignment: CDR1 MGHRA and CDR2 YSYEKL. The germline V and J ends were trimmed by 0 bases and 4 bases, with 15 bases remaining between them.